Described below is a single TCR beta chain sequence and its context. Its antigen is not known. Profiling relied on immunoSEQ multiplex PCR, and the TCRdb table lists in-frame clones only, not all of them. The profile shows 150,000 to 200,000 clones, over 75% of them singletons. This entry belongs to a study of T cell responses to AZD1222 COVID-19 vaccine. Points from the study as a whole: Clonal diversity was possibly underestimated, and white British individuals and females predominated among donors. Per reports, nearly half of all spike-specific TCRs target regions that are unmutated in variants. Sampling that yielded the repertoires occurred only after the peak T cell response.

The CDR3 covers 15 residues. Germline loops: CDR1 LNHDA, CDR2 SQIVND (reference sequence). Deletions cut 3 bases from V and 4 bases from J, with 10 bases between. The sequence was obtained from an adult in good health. The rearrangement uses TRBV19 and TRBJ2-6, with D perhaps TRBD1 (6 bases). Source: peripheral blood, taken on day 0 of AZD1222 vaccination. The CDR3 DNA sequence: TGTGCCAGTAGTATTCCAGGGGACGGGGCCAACGTCCTGACTTTC. Translated: CASSIPGDGANVLTF.